This T cell receptor (beta chain) was observed in a study of a mutant IDH1 vaccine in newly diagnosed glioma. For the study at large: Most patients had radiochemotherapy with temozolomide before enrollment; others had one alone.

Profiled with immunoSEQ multiplex PCR; TCRdb holds only in-frame clones, not every one. The profile shows tens of thousands of clones, approximately 84% of them singletons. The time point here: week 47, end of study. Every single dose of the vaccine, 300 ug of mutant IDH1 20-mer peptide, came with topical imiquimod. There were eight vaccinations for patients, given in weeks 1, 3, 5, 7, 11, 15, 19 and 23. There were new WHO grade 3 or 4 astrocytomas in the donors, and these were IDH1-mutant and ATRX-lost. Comments on this clone: Its antigen is still unknown. Other DNA sequences from this sample encode an identical CDR3 as well.

From germline, CDR1 is SEHNR and CDR2 FQNEAQ (reference sequence). Trimming shortened V by 5 bases and J by 2 bases, and 9 bases separated the two germline ends. The CDR3 extends over 13 amino acids. The clonotype comes from a woman aged 25 to 39 with glioma. Some clones in this sample may be carry-over from other donors' samples. This sequence joins TRBV7-9 and TRBJ2-5; D unresolved. Here the sequenced sample was PBMCs, taken from a glioma patient whose treatment included an IDH1 peptide vaccine. CDR3 protein: CASSPDLQETQYF. The DNA of the CDR3 is TGTGCCAGCAGCCCGGACCTTCAAGAGACCCAGTACTTC.